Here is one T cell receptor (beta chain) with its context. No antigen is known for it. V was pared by 11 bases and J by 3 bases, with 11 bases of the junction left unmatched. Germline V lookup: CDR1 MNHEY, CDR2 SMNVEV (reference sequence). CDR3 length equals 14 residues. Treatment defined: approximately nine-day PBMC culture with coronavirus spike peptide pools or control peptides (ViraFEST assay). Culture proceeded for around 11 days, and CD4+ T cells were then isolated by negative selection. This entry belongs to a study of vaccination and CD4 T cells after COVID-19. The Oncomine TCR Beta short-read assay was applied to DNA of cultured CD4+ T cells. TCRdb reprocessed the PCR reads with MiXCR, giving one entry per CDR3 protein. The sample comprises 13,000 to 15,000 distinct CDR3 sequences, roughly a third of which are singletons, and about a tenth rests with the top ten.

The chain links TRBV27 to TRBJ2-7; TRBD2 matches 9 bases. The sequencing used CD4+ T cells from blood, cultured in vitro, collected after SARS-CoV-2 vaccination. The sequence came from a human donor who had recovered from COVID-19. The CDR3: CAGTGLAGIYEQYF. Here the CDR3 DNA reads TGTGCCGGTACGGGGCTAGCGGGAATCTACGAGCAGTACTTC.